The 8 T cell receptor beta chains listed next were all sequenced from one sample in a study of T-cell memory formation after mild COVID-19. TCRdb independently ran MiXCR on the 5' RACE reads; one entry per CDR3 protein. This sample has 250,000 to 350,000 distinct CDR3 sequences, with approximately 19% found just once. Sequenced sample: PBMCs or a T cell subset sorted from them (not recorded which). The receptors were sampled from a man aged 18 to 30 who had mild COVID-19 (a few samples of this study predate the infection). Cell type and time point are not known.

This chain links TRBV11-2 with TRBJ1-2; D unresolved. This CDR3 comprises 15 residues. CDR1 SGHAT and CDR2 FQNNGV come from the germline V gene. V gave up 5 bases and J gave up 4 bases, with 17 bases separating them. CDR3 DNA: TGTGCCAGCAGCGCCCCAACTCCGGGTAGCTATGGCTACACCTTC. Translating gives CASSAPTPGSYGYTF.

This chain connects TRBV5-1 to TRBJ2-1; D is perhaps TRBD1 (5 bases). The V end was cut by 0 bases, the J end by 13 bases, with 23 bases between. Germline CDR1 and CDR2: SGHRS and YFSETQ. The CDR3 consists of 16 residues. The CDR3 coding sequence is TGCGCCAGCAGCTTGGGATATCGGACAAGTGTCATCTTCCAGTTCTTC. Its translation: CASSLGYRTSVIFQFF.

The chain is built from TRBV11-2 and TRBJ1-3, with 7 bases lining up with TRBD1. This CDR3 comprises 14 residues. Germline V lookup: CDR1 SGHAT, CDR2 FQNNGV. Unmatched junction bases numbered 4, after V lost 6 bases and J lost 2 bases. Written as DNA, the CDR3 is TGTGCCAGCAGGGCTACAGGGGCTGGAAACACCATATATTTT. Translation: CASRATGAGNTIYF.

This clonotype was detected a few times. CDR3 sequence: CASSQFSGTEQYV. The DNA of the CDR3 is TGTGCCAGCAGCCAGTTCTCCGGGACAGAGCAGTACGTC. The chain carries TRBV5-4 and TRBJ2-7; D is perhaps TRBD1 (6 bases). Germline assignment: CDR1 SGHNT and CDR2 YYREEE (reference sequence). This CDR3 is built from 13 residues. V gave up 4 bases and J gave up 7 bases, with 15 bases separating them.

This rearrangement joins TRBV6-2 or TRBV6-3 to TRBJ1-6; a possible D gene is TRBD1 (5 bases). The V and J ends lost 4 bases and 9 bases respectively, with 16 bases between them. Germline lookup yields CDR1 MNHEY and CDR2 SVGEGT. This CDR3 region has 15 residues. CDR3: CASSSQGGFGSPLHF. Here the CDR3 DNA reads TGTGCCAGCAGTTCGCAGGGAGGTTTTGGTTCACCCCTCCACTTT.

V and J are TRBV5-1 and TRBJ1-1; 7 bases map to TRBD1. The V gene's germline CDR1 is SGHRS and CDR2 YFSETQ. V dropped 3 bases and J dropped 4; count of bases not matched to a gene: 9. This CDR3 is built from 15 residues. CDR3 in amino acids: CASSSQGGAGTEAFF. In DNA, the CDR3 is TGCGCCAGCAGCTCCCAGGGGGGGGCGGGCACTGAAGCTTTCTTT.

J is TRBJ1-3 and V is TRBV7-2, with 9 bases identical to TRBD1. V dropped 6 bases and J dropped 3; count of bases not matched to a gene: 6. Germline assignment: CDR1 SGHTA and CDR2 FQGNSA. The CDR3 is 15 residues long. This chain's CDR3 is CASRRTGGGGNTIYF. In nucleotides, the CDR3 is TGTGCCAGCAGGCGTACAGGGGGCGGTGGAAACACCATATATTTT.

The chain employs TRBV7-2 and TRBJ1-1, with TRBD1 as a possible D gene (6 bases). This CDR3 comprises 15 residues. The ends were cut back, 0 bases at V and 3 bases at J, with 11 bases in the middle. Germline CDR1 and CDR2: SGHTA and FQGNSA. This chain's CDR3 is CASSLANREDTEAFF. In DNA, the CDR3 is TGTGCCAGCAGCTTAGCGAACAGGGAGGACACTGAAGCTTTCTTT.